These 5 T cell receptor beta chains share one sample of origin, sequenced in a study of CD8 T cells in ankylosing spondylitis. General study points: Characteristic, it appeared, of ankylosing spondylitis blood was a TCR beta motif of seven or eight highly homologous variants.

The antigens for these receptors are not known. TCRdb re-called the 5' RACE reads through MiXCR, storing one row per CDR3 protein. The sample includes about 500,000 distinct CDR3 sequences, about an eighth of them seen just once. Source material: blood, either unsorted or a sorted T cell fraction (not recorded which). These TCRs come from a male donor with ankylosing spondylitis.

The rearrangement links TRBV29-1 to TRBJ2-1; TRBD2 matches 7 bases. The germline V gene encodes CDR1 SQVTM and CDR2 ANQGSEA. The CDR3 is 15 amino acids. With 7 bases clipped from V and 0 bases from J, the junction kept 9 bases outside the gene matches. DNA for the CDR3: TGCAGCGGCGGGACTAAACTGAGCTCCTACAATGAGCAGTTCTTC. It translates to CSGGTKLSSYNEQFF.

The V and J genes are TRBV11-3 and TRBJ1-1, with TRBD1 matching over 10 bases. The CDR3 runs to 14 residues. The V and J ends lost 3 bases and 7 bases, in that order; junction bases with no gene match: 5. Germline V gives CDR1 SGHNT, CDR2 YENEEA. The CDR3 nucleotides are TGTGCCAGCAGCTTGACAGGGGGCACGGGTGAAGCTTTCTTT. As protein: CASSLTGGTGEAFF.

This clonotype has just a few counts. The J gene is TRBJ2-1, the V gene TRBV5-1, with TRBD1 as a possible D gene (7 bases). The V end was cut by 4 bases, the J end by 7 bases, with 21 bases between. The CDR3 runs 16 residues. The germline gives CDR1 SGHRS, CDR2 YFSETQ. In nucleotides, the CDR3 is TGCGCCAGCAGCCCCTTAGACAGGGCGAGCGGGAATGAGCAGTTCTTC. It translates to CASSPLDRASGNEQFF.

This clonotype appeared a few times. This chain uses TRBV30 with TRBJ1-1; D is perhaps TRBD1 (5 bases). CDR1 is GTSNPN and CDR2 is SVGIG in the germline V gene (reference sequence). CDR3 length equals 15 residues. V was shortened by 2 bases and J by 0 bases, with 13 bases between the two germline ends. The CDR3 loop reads CAWSMGGGVNTEAFF. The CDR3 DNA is TGTGCCTGGAGTATGGGTGGGGGGGTGAACACTGAAGCTTTCTTT.

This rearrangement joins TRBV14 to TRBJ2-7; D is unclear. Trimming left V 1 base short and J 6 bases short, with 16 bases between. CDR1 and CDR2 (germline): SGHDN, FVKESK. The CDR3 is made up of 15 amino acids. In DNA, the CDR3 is TGTGCCAGCAGCCAAGCAGTTTGGCCCGACGGCGAGCAGTACGTC. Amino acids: CASSQAVWPDGEQYV.